Each of the 19 T cell receptor beta chains below was sequenced from the same sample in a study of blood T cell repertoires in COVID-19. Assay: immunoSEQ multiplex PCR; the TCRdb copy retains only in-frame clones and omits some. This sample has approximately 220,000 clones; roughly 85% occur once, and the top ten carry around a sixth. The sample taken for sequencing was PBMCs or T cells enriched from blood (not recorded which). These receptors were collected from a middle-aged man who had recovered from COVID-19.

The V call is TRBV27, the J call TRBJ2-1; 7 bases line up with TRBD1. CDR3 size: 14 residues. V lost 8 bases, J lost 2 bases, and 6 bases stayed unmatched. Per germline, CDR1 MNHEY and CDR2 SMNVEV (reference sequence). CDR3 nucleotides: TGTGCCAGCGGACCAGGGGGACCCTACAATGAGCAGTTCTTC. This encodes CASGPGGPYNEQFF.

Comment on this clone: This specimen includes other DNA sequences encoding the same CDR3. This chain joins TRBV5-1 and TRBJ2-7, with 8 bases that match TRBD2. Germline CDR1 reads SGHRS; CDR2 reads YFSETQ. V lost 0 bases and J lost 2; bases outside the gene matches: 4. The CDR3 runs to 15 residues. CDR3 protein: CASSLASGSTYEQYF. CDR3 bases: TGCGCCAGCAGCTTGGCGAGCGGGAGTACCTACGAGCAGTACTTC.

This chain connects TRBV4-1 to TRBJ2-2; TRBD2 matches at 14 bases. Germline CDR1 MGHRA, CDR2 YSYEKL. The CDR3 extends over 18 amino acids. Losses at the gene ends were 0 bases for V and 9 bases for J; bases not matched to a gene: 9. The CDR3 sequence is CASSQESRGTSGSWELFF. CDR3 coding DNA: TGCGCCAGCAGCCAAGAAAGCCGGGGGACTAGCGGGAGCTGGGAGCTGTTTTTT.

This chain joins TRBV5-1 and TRBJ1-3; a weak D match, TRBD1 (6 bases). This CDR3 has 16 residues. Germline CDR1 reads SGHRS; CDR2 reads YFSETQ. V was shortened by 0 bases and J by 4 bases, with 14 bases between the two germline ends. Here the CDR3 DNA reads TGCGCCAGCAGCTTGGAGTCCACAGGGCTCGGAAACACCATATATTTT. Amino acid sequence: CASSLESTGLGNTIYF.

V is TRBV5-1 and J is TRBJ2-6, with D uncertain. V shed 1 base and J shed 13 bases, with 12 bases lying between them. Germline lookup yields CDR1 SGHRS and CDR2 YFSETQ. The CDR3 is 13 amino acids. In nucleotides, the CDR3 is TGCGCCAGCAGCTTGTTTGACAACCCGGTCCTGACTTTC. This codes for CASSLFDNPVLTF. The entire variable domain, with the rest obtained from reference TRBV5-1 and TRBJ2-6, is as follows: KAGVTQTPRYLIKTRGQQVTLSCSPISGHRSVSWYQQTPGQGLQFLFEYFSETQRNKGNFPGRFSGRQFSNSRSEMNVSTLELGDSALYLCASSLFDNPVLTFGAGSRLTVL.

The V gene is TRBV6-4, the J gene TRBJ2-1; 12 bases line up with TRBD2. Germline V gene sequence: CDR1 MRHNA, CDR2 SNTAGT. V shed 3 bases, J shed 6 bases, and the junction held 3 bases outside the gene matches. CDR3 length: 15 amino acids. The CDR3 nucleotides are TGTGCCAGCAGTGAGACTAGCGGGAGTGGCAATGAGCAGTTCTTC. This gives the protein CASSETSGSGNEQFF.

The CDR3 DNA follows: TGTGCCAGCAGTAGTGGGGGCAATTATGTATTTGGCTACACCTTC. Translated: CASSSGGNYVFGYTF. V and J are TRBV27 and TRBJ1-2; D perhaps matches TRBD1 (6 bases). The CDR3 totals 15 residues. Per the germline V gene, CDR1 is MNHEY and CDR2 is SMNVEV (reference sequence). V was pared by 5 bases and J by 7 bases, with 20 bases between.

The J gene is TRBJ2-5, the V gene TRBV9, with D perhaps matching TRBD2 (5 bases). Germline V CDR1 and CDR2: SGDLS, YYNGEE. V was shortened by 0 bases and J by 3 bases, with 15 bases between the two germline ends. The CDR3 contains 16 residues. CDR3 in amino acids: CASSVEPGSLKETQYF. As DNA, the CDR3 is TGTGCCAGCAGCGTAGAGCCGGGGTCCCTTAAAGAGACCCAGTACTTC.

The chain joins TRBV5-6 to TRBJ1-3; a possible D gene is TRBD1 (5 bases). Germline V gives CDR1 SGHDT, CDR2 YYEEEE. The CDR3 spans 16 residues. V was shortened by 0 bases and J by 2 bases, with 12 bases between the two germline ends. The CDR3 nucleotides are TGTGCCAGCAGCTTGGATAGGGAGGGGACTGGAAACACCATATATTTT. Translation gives CASSLDREGTGNTIYF.

The genes are TRBV12-3 or TRBV12-4 and TRBJ2-1, with 7 bases fitting TRBD1. The CDR3 sequence is 13 residues long. V shed 3 bases and J 6 bases; nucleotides not matched to a gene: 2. CDR3 in DNA: TGTGCCAGCAGTTTTCCAGGGGGCAATGAGCAGTTCTTC. This gives the protein CASSFPGGNEQFF.

This rearrangement joins TRBV14 to TRBJ2-7; D might be TRBD2 (6 bases). Between the trimmed V and J ends, which lost 5 bases and 6 bases, there was a span of 14 bases. This CDR3 is built from 13 residues. Germline loops: CDR1 SGHDN, CDR2 FVKESK. CDR3 bases: TGTGCCAGCAGCACTAGACTAGACTCCGAGCAGTACTTC. Translating it yields CASSTRLDSEQYF. Using reference TRBV14 and TRBJ2-7 for the parts outside the CDR3, the full variable domain is EAGVTQFPSHSVIEKGQTVTLRCDPISGHDNLYWYRRVMGKEIKFLLHFVKESKQDESGMPNNRFLAERTGGTYSTLKVQPAELEDSGVYFCASSTRLDSEQYFGPGTRLTVT.

This clone was seen a handful of times. The gene calls are TRBV5-1 and TRBJ2-1; 11 bases align to TRBD2. The V and J ends lost 1 base and 1 base, in that order; junction bases with no gene match: 4. The V gene's germline CDR1 is SGHRS and CDR2 YFSETQ. This CDR3 region has 17 residues. CDR3 coding DNA: TGCGCCAGCAGCTTGACTAGCGGGAGCTGGTCCTACAATGAGCAGTTCTTC. As protein: CASSLTSGSWSYNEQFF.

The chain links TRBV4-1 to TRBJ1-5; the D gene is possibly TRBD1 (6 bases). The germline V gene has CDR1 MGHRA and CDR2 YSYEKL. The CDR3 runs to 16 residues. The ends were cut back, 2 bases at V and 4 bases at J, with 15 bases in the middle. The DNA for the CDR3 is TGCGCCAGCAGCCAAATTACAGGGCCTCATAATCAGCCCCAGCATTTT. It specifies CASSQITGPHNQPQHF.

The chain recombines TRBV29-1 with TRBJ2-3; no firm D call. The V end was cut by 6 bases, the J end by 1 base, with 11 bases between. This CDR3 is built from 13 residues. Looked up from germline, CDR1 is SQVTM and CDR2 is ANQGSEA. The CDR3 sequence: CSVGDKRTDTQYF. As DNA, the CDR3 is TGCAGCGTGGGCGACAAGCGCACAGATACGCAGTATTTT.

V is TRBV20-1 and J is TRBJ2-7; D gene unclear. The CDR3 runs 11 residues. V dropped 3 bases and J dropped 3 bases, with 6 bases sitting between them. Per germline, CDR1 DFQATT and CDR2 SNEGSKA (reference sequence). This chain's CDR3 is CSASFNYEQYF. The CDR3 DNA reads as TGCAGTGCTAGTTTCAACTACGAGCAGTACTTC.

The chain employs TRBV13 and TRBJ2-7; a weak D match, TRBD1 (6 bases). Per germline, CDR1 PRHDT and CDR2 FYEKMQ (reference sequence). The V end was cut by 1 base, the J end by 6 bases, with 16 bases between. This CDR3 region has 15 residues. The DNA for the CDR3 is TGTGCCAGCAGCTTAGTGGGGGCAGGAGGCGGCGAGCAGTACTTC. Residues: CASSLVGAGGGEQYF.

The chain employs TRBV11-2 and TRBJ2-7; no firm D call. Per germline, CDR1 SGHAT and CDR2 FQNNGV. V gave up 0 bases and J gave up 3 bases, with 12 bases separating them. The CDR3 totals 15 residues. The CDR3 region has the DNA TGTGCCAGCAGCTTAGAGGTCTCAGGAAACTACGAGCAGTACTTC. Its translation is CASSLEVSGNYEQYF.

This clone has a handful of counts. V is TRBV9 and J is TRBJ1-2; D possibly corresponds to TRBD1 (5 bases). Germline V gene lookup returns CDR1 SGDLS and CDR2 YYNGEE. The CDR3 covers 11 residues. V lost 8 bases and J 5 bases, leaving 10 bases between the germline ends. The CDR3 DNA reads as TGTGCCAGTCATGGGGCGTATGGCTACACCTTC. Translated: CASHGAYGYTF.

The V gene is TRBV6-1, the J gene TRBJ2-7; TRBD1 is a possible D gene (6 bases). V lost 1 base to trimming and J lost 6 bases, with 13 bases between them. Germline V lookup: CDR1 MNHNS, CDR2 SASEGT. The CDR3 length is 14 residues. The CDR3 bases are TGTGCCAGCAGTGAAGATAACAGGGTCGGCGAGCAGTACTTC. Its protein is CASSEDNRVGEQYF.